This TCR beta chain stems from a study of blood T cell repertoires in COVID-19. Study-wide context: The study drew acute and convalescent COVID-19 samples from the United States, Italy and Spain. T cells, B-cell-depleted T cells, or PBMCs provided the cDNA or gDNA that served as material.

The germline CDR1 and CDR2 sequences are LGHNA and YSLEER. Trimming stripped 2 bases from V and 4 bases from J, with 14 bases between. The CDR3 covers 15 residues. In the original processing: Reference gene primer amplification gave nucleated cell count estimates. TCRdb's table, derived via immunoSEQ multiplex PCR, lists solely in-frame clones and lacks some. D and trimming come from the DNA, and the V and J calls and clone size come from that table. The sample holds 270,000 or so clones, approximately 89% seen once. The sequencing input was peripheral blood. The receptor's source is a woman between 40 and 50 years old who had recovered from COVID-19. The chain recombines TRBV4-3 with TRBJ1-2, with D possibly being TRBD1 (5 bases). The CDR3 sequence: CASSQRFREGYGYTF. CDR3 coding DNA: TGCGCCAGCAGCCAAAGATTCAGGGAGGGCTATGGCTACACCTTC.